Shown below are 19 T cell receptor beta chains from a single sample sequenced in a study of T cell repertoires in cytomegalovirus infection. TCRdb used MiXCR to reprocess the reads, holding one entry per CDR3 protein. The repertoire holds roughly 280,000 distinct CDR3 sequences, with approximately 10% as singletons. Sequenced material: PBMCs. The receptors stem from a human donor in good health (CMV status not recorded). Some clones in this sample may be carry-over from other donors' samples.

The table lists this clonotype with many counts. This chain uses TRBV28 with TRBJ2-5, with 11 bases lining up with TRBD2. The V gene end was trimmed by 2 bases and the J gene end by 5 bases; junction bases not matched to a gene: 4. Germline assignment: CDR1 MDHEN and CDR2 SYDVKM. This CDR3 has 15 residues. CDR3 DNA: TGTGCCAGCAGTTTAGCTAGCGGGGGGCGGGAGACCCAGTACTTC. Translated: CASSLASGGRETQYF. The complete variable domain, with remaining parts taken from reference TRBV28 and TRBJ2-5, reads DVKVTQSSRYLVKRTGEKVFLECVQDMDHENMFWYRQDPGLGLRLIYFSYDVKMKEKGDIPEGYSVSREKKERFSLILESASTNQTSMYLCASSLASGGRETQYFGPGTRLLVL.

This clonotype was observed at least ten times. V is TRBV12-3 or TRBV12-4 and J is TRBJ1-2, with D tentatively TRBD1 (5 bases). Trimming took off 2 bases at V and 4 bases at J, with 17 bases between the two ends. The length of the CDR3 is 16 residues. CDR3 in DNA: TGTGCCAGCAGTTTAAGAGGGGCCGCTGTCTCCTATGGCTACACCTTC. It yields the protein CASSLRGAAVSYGYTF.

This clonotype was seen a few times. This sequence joins TRBV7-8 and TRBJ1-5; TRBD1 agrees at 7 bases. In germline, CDR1 is SGHVS, CDR2 FQNEAQ. The CDR3 length is 15 residues. After removal of 5 bases from V and 0 bases from J, the junction contained 4 bases not matched to a gene. CDR3 sequence: CASSAGTASNQPQHF. CDR3 coding DNA: TGTGCCAGCAGCGCAGGGACAGCTAGCAATCAGCCCCAGCATTTT.

The chain employs TRBV29-1 and TRBJ2-7, with TRBD1 matching 8 bases. Trimming removed 7 bases from V and 6 bases from J; junction bases left unmatched: 5. Looked up from germline, CDR1 is SQVTM and CDR2 is ANQGSEA. The CDR3 has 11 amino acids. CDR3 region: CSAWTGSEQYF. The CDR3 DNA reads as TGCAGCGCCTGGACAGGGTCCGAGCAGTACTTC.

This clonotype came up many times. The chain combines TRBV7-2 with TRBJ2-3; 9 bases are a match to TRBD2. The trim removed 1 base at V and 2 bases at J, leaving 10 bases unmatched. The CDR3 totals 18 residues. Germline V gene lookup returns CDR1 SGHTA and CDR2 FQGNSA. This CDR3 is CASSLGGGGAVFTDTQYF. CDR3 nucleotide sequence: TGTGCCAGCAGCTTAGGTGGCGGGGGGGCCGTGTTCACAGATACGCAGTATTTT.

This clonotype was seen at least ten times. This chain's CDR3 is CASSLEARWTDTQYF. CDR3 nucleotides: TGTGCCAGCAGCTTAGAGGCCAGATGGACAGATACGCAGTATTTT. The chain uses TRBV7-2 and TRBJ2-3, with no clear D. The CDR3 contains 15 residues. V was pared by 1 base and J by 3 bases, with 11 bases between. Germline CDR1 SGHTA, CDR2 FQGNSA.

This chain links TRBV5-1 with TRBJ2-5; D is unclear. Per the germline V gene, CDR1 is SGHRS and CDR2 is YFSETQ. The CDR3 is 13 residues long. The germline V and J ends were trimmed by 0 bases and 3 bases, with 6 bases remaining between them. CDR3 in amino acids: CASSLVYEETQYF. In DNA, the CDR3 is TGCGCCAGCAGCTTGGTGTACGAAGAGACCCAGTACTTC. The entire variable domain, with the rest obtained from reference TRBV5-1 and TRBJ2-5, is as follows: KAGVTQTPRYLIKTRGQQVTLSCSPISGHRSVSWYQQTPGQGLQFLFEYFSETQRNKGNFPGRFSGRQFSNSRSEMNVSTLELGDSALYLCASSLVYEETQYFGPGTRLLVL.

This clonotype was counted many times. The chain employs TRBV19 and TRBJ1-6; TRBD1 matches 7 bases. The junction had 9 bases not matched to a gene; V was cut back by 0 bases and J by 10 bases. The CDR3 contains 16 residues. Germline assignment: CDR1 LNHDA and CDR2 SQIVND (reference sequence). DNA of the CDR3: TGTGCCAGTAGTATAGATTGGACAGGAGTCTTATCACCCCTCCACTTT. Encoded protein: CASSIDWTGVLSPLHF.

This clonotype was recorded at least ten times. The V gene is TRBV12-3 or TRBV12-4, the J gene TRBJ1-5, with 8 positions matching TRBD1. The CDR3 is 17 residues long. J was trimmed by 0 bases and V by 5 bases; bases with no gene match: 9. The CDR3 DNA is TGTGCCAGCAGTCCCGAACGGACAGGGCGTAGCAATCAGCCCCAGCATTTT. This gives the protein CASSPERTGRSNQPQHF.

This clonotype was detected a few times. V and J are TRBV12-3 or TRBV12-4 and TRBJ1-1; TRBD1 matches 12 bases. The junction had 7 bases not matched to a gene; V was cut back by 8 bases and J by 6 bases. The CDR3 totals 14 residues. CDR3: CASGAGTGGPEAFF. The CDR3 DNA reads TGTGCCAGCGGGGCCGGGACAGGGGGCCCTGAAGCTTTCTTT.

This clonotype was recorded many times. The chain joins TRBV12-5 to TRBJ1-2; possible D gene TRBD1, 6 bases. V lost 5 bases and J 4 bases, leaving 14 bases between the germline ends. Per the germline V gene, CDR1 is LGHNT and CDR2 is FRNRAP. The CDR3 extends over 14 amino acids. CDR3 sequence (DNA): TGTGCTAGTGGTCGTGAACAGGGACCCTATGGCTACACCTTC. The encoded protein is CASGREQGPYGYTF.

In its sample, this clonotype was seen many times. The J gene is TRBJ2-1, the V gene TRBV7-2; maybe TRBD2 (6 bases). This CDR3 is built from 15 residues. Looked up from germline, CDR1 is SGHTA and CDR2 is FQGNSA. V shed 4 bases and J shed 8 bases, with 18 bases lying between them. CDR3 DNA: TGTGCCAGCAGCTCCCAGACTAGTTTGCGGGATGAGCAGTTCTTC. Its translation is CASSSQTSLRDEQFF.

The table lists this clonotype with a few counts. The chain is built from TRBV6-2 or TRBV6-3 and TRBJ2-5; D remains ambiguous. Germline V gives CDR1 MNHEY, CDR2 SVGEGT. The CDR3 runs 14 residues. V lost 2 bases and J 6 bases, leaving 13 bases between the germline ends. CDR3 protein: CASSYELVPKTQYF. CDR3 nucleotide sequence: TGTGCCAGCAGTTACGAGCTAGTCCCCAAGACCCAGTACTTC.

This clonotype was detected a few times. The chain links TRBV4-3 to TRBJ2-4; possible D gene TRBD2, 6 bases. Between the trimmed V and J ends, which lost 0 bases and 6 bases, there was a span of 21 bases. The CDR3 is 18 residues long. Germline V gene lookup returns CDR1 LGHNA and CDR2 YSLEER. DNA of the CDR3: TGCGCCAGCAGCCAAGATCTGTCTAGGGGACTGGGGCCAAACATTCAGTACTTC. Translation gives CASSQDLSRGLGPNIQYF.

Ten or more counts support this clonotype. This chain joins TRBV29-1 and TRBJ2-2; TRBD2 is a possible D gene (5 bases). CDR1 and CDR2 (germline): SQVTM, ANQGSEA. Deletions cut 6 bases from V and 3 bases from J, with 11 bases between. This CDR3 spans 13 amino acids. The CDR3 sequence: CSVLWGDTGELFF. The DNA of the CDR3 is TGCAGCGTCCTCTGGGGAGACACCGGGGAGCTGTTTTTT.

At least ten counts were recorded for this clonotype. This rearrangement joins TRBV7-2 to TRBJ1-5, with unresolved D. Germline assignment: CDR1 SGHTA and CDR2 FQGNSA. The length of the CDR3 is 16 residues. V lost 1 base and J lost 4, with 14 bases in between. CDR3 coding DNA: TGTGCCAGCAGCTTAGGACGGGGTCTAGGGAATCAGCCCCAGCATTTT. Its translation is CASSLGRGLGNQPQHF.

Ten or more counts support this clonotype. The genes are TRBV7-2 and TRBJ2-5; perhaps TRBD2 as D (6 bases). CDR1 and CDR2 from the germline V gene are SGHTA and FQGNSA. This CDR3 comprises 15 residues. Deletions cut 4 bases from V and 7 bases from J, with 19 bases between. The CDR3 reads CASSSAGTGIGTQYF. CDR3 nucleotides: TGTGCCAGCAGCTCCGCCGGGACTGGCATCGGGACCCAGTACTTC.

This clonotype was observed many times. CDR3 coding DNA: TGCGCCAGCAGCTTGGAGGGGACTAGCCGCAATGAGCAGTTCTTC. As protein: CASSLEGTSRNEQFF. The V and J genes are TRBV5-1 and TRBJ2-1; 9 bases align to TRBD2. The germline gives CDR1 SGHRS, CDR2 YFSETQ. V shed 0 bases and J 6 bases; nucleotides not matched to a gene: 4. This CDR3 has 15 residues.

This clonotype was observed a few times. This sequence joins TRBV7-9 and TRBJ1-4; D is possibly TRBD1 (6 bases). Looked up from germline, CDR1 is SEHNR and CDR2 is FQNEAQ (reference sequence). The length of the CDR3 is 14 residues. V lost 6 bases and J lost 6, with 14 bases in between. The CDR3 reads CASSPQGFHEKLFF. CDR3 in DNA: TGTGCCAGCAGTCCACAGGGTTTCCATGAAAAACTGTTTTTT.